The entry below gives a single TCR beta chain sequence along with its context. What it binds is unknown. The repertoire was sequenced with immunoSEQ multiplex PCR; TCRdb's copy has only in-frame clones and lacks some. The repertoire holds 150,000 to 250,000 clones, with around 72% as singletons. This specimen belongs to a study of cytotoxic CD8 clonotypes in ibrutinib-treated CLL. Findings and limits, study-wide: Exceeding age-matched healthy donors, baseline clonality also tracked the counts of circulating CD8+ T cells.

V was pared by 5 bases and J by 0 bases, with 11 bases between. This CDR3 has 13 residues. Per germline, CDR1 GTSNPN and CDR2 SVGIG (reference sequence). Source: PBMCs, taken after 24 months of ibrutinib treatment. The chain uses TRBV30 and TRBJ2-7; TRBD2 is a possible D gene (5 bases). The sequence was collected from a human donor with chronic lymphocytic leukemia. Here the CDR3 DNA reads TGTGCCTGGGATAGCGTTAGCTCCTACGAGCAGTACTTC. Translation: CAWDSVSSYEQYF.